These 25 T cell receptor beta chains share one sample of origin, sequenced in a study of CD8+CD57+ T cells in acquired aplastic anemia. Template material for TCR beta VDJ and CDR3 profiling consisted of genomic DNA. TCRdb reprocessed the reads via MiXCR and lists one record per CDR3 protein. The sample lists some 220,000 distinct CDR3 sequences, 30% to 40% occurring once. Sample: sorted CD4+, CD8+, or CD8+CD57+ T cells (not recorded which) from PBMCs. The receptors derive from a human donor in good health, serving as a control.

In its sample, this clonotype was seen many times. The chain links TRBV15 to TRBJ2-3; no clear D. From germline, CDR1 is LNHNV and CDR2 YYDKDF (reference sequence). This CDR3 is 15 amino acids long. V was pared by 0 bases and J by 1 base, with 8 bases between. The DNA of the CDR3 is TGTGCCACCAGCAGAGACGGCCAGGGCACAGATACGCAGTATTTT. It is translated as CATSRDGQGTDTQYF.

The rearrangement links TRBV3-1 to TRBJ1-2; D perhaps matches TRBD1 (5 bases). V lost 5 bases to trimming and J lost 3 bases, with 19 bases between them. The V gene's germline CDR1 is LGHDT and CDR2 YNNKEL (reference sequence). This CDR3 region has 16 residues. CDR3 DNA sequence: TGTGCCAGCAGCAAAATCTACGCAGGGATTGACTATGGCTACACCTTC. Its translation is CASSKIYAGIDYGYTF.

V is TRBV4-1 and J is TRBJ2-1; 7 bases are a match to TRBD2. This CDR3 has 20 residues. The junction had 19 bases not matched to a gene; V was cut back by 1 base and J by 4 bases. CDR1 is MGHRA and CDR2 is YSYEKL in the germline V gene. DNA for the CDR3: TGCGCCAGCAGCCAAGTATTTGGCGATGCTAGCGGACGAAGTTACAATGAGCAGTTCTTC. This encodes CASSQVFGDASGRSYNEQFF.

Many counts were recorded for this clonotype. The V gene is TRBV11-2, the J gene TRBJ2-7; 7 bases match TRBD1. Germline trimming cut 5 bases from V and 3 bases from J; bases unmatched to any gene: 10. The V gene's germline CDR1 is SGHAT and CDR2 FQNNGV. The length of the CDR3 is 15 residues. The CDR3 DNA reads as TGTGCCAGCAGCCAACAAGGGGGCGCGTTCTACGAGCAGTACTTC. Encoded protein: CASSQQGGAFYEQYF.

This clonotype was counted ten times or more. The rearrangement joins TRBV19 to TRBJ2-3; no clear D gene. Germline CDR1 reads LNHDA; CDR2 reads SQIVND (reference sequence). The V end was cut by 3 bases, the J end by 4 bases, with 8 bases between. The CDR3 contains 13 residues. The CDR3 bases are TGTGCCAGTAGTATTGGTCTCGCAGATACGCAGTATTTT. This sequence encodes CASSIGLADTQYF.

This clonotype was counted many times. The V call is TRBV20-1, the J call TRBJ2-7; 9 bases match TRBD1. V dropped 1 base and J dropped 3; count of bases not matched to a gene: 7. Germline assignment: CDR1 DFQATT and CDR2 SNEGSKA (reference sequence). CDR3 size: 15 residues. The chain's CDR3 is CSARGPGQGIYEQYF. The CDR3 region has the DNA TGCAGTGCTAGAGGCCCGGGACAGGGAATCTACGAGCAGTACTTC.

This clonotype was seen many times. This chain joins TRBV7-3 and TRBJ2-1, with 7 bases matching TRBD1. The V segment lost 1 base and the J segment 10 bases; nucleotides outside the gene matches: 1. From germline, CDR1 is SGHTA and CDR2 FQGTGA. The length of the CDR3 is 12 residues. In DNA, the CDR3 is TGTGCCAGCAGCTTAAGGGGACAGGAGCAGTTCTTC. Translated: CASSLRGQEQFF. Combining the CDR3 with reference TRBV7-3 and TRBJ2-1 gives the whole variable domain GAGVSQTPSNKVTEKGKYVELRCDPISGHTALYWYRQSLGQGPEFLIYFQGTGAADDSGLPNDRFFAVRPEGSVSTLKIQRTERGDSAVYLCASSLRGQEQFFGPGTRLTVL.

The V call is TRBV2, the J call TRBJ2-5; 9 bases are shared with TRBD1. This CDR3 is built from 12 residues. Germline CDR1 and CDR2: SNHLY and FYNNEI. V lost 6 bases, J lost 11 bases, and 7 bases stayed unmatched. In DNA, the CDR3 is TGTGCCAGCAGCCCCGGGACAGGGTTTCAGTACTTC. This translates into CASSPGTGFQYF.

This clonotype was detected a few times. The chain joins TRBV5-4 to TRBJ2-1; TRBD2 aligns across 14 bases. The CDR3 is made up of 18 amino acids. From germline, CDR1 is SGHNT and CDR2 YYREEE (reference sequence). Losses at the gene ends were 4 bases for V and 0 bases for J; bases not matched to a gene: 6. CDR3 DNA sequence: TGTGCCAGCAGCCTGGGACTAGCGGGGGCGATCTCCTACAATGAGCAGTTCTTC. Translated, it gives CASSLGLAGAISYNEQFF.

In this sample, this clonotype turned up a few times. The gene calls are TRBV5-4 and TRBJ1-3; 8 bases are a match to TRBD1. This CDR3 has 16 amino acids. V was pared by 0 bases and J by 7 bases, with 9 bases of the junction left unmatched. Germline V gene data show CDR1 as SGHNT and CDR2 as YYREEE (reference sequence). For the CDR3, the DNA is TGTGCCAGCAGCTTGGCAGGGACAGGCTATCGGAACACCATATATTTT. This translates into CASSLAGTGYRNTIYF.

The table lists this clonotype with many counts. This sequence joins TRBV10-3 and TRBJ2-3, with D maybe TRBD1 (6 bases). Germline assignment: CDR1 ENHRY and CDR2 SYGVKD. This CDR3 spans 16 amino acids. The ends were cut back, 6 bases at V and 0 bases at J, with 16 bases in the middle. CDR3 sequence: CAISPGQSSSTDTQYF. The CDR3 coding sequence is TGTGCCATCAGCCCTGGACAGAGCTCTAGCACAGATACGCAGTATTTT.

The sample holds many counts of this clonotype. This chain joins TRBV5-8 and TRBJ2-7; TRBD2 is a possible D gene (5 bases). With 1 base removed from V and 0 bases from J, the gap between germline ends came to 8 bases. Looked up from germline, CDR1 is SGHTS and CDR2 is YDEGEE. This CDR3 is 14 amino acids long. Here the CDR3 DNA reads TGTGCCAGCAGCTTGTACGGGATCTCCTACGAGCAGTACTTC. As protein: CASSLYGISYEQYF.

The rearrangement uses TRBV12-3 or TRBV12-4 and TRBJ1-2; possible D gene TRBD1, 6 bases. This CDR3 spans 18 amino acids. Between the trimmed V and J ends, which lost 2 bases and 3 bases, there was a span of 22 bases. The CDR3 DNA sequence: TGTGCCAGCAGTTTATGGGGGGCGCCTGATCTAAGCCACTATGGCTACACCTTC. Its protein is CASSLWGAPDLSHYGYTF.

This clonotype was picked up a small number of times. V and J are TRBV6-1 and TRBJ2-1; 15 positions agree with TRBD2. The CDR3 runs 16 residues. The trim removed 6 bases at V and 7 bases at J, leaving 7 bases unmatched. Germline loops: CDR1 MNHNS, CDR2 SASEGT. CDR3 residues: CASRRTGTSGRNEQFF. The DNA of the CDR3 is TGTGCCAGCAGAAGAACCGGGACTAGCGGGAGGAATGAGCAGTTCTTC.

This clonotype has a count of ten or more. The V call is TRBV6-1, the J call TRBJ2-7, with a weak D call TRBD1 (5 bases). The germline V gene has CDR1 MNHNS and CDR2 SASEGT. V was clipped by 2 bases and J by 0 bases, with 8 bases between them. This CDR3 contains 14 residues. The CDR3 is CASSESDSSYEQYF. CDR3 DNA sequence: TGTGCCAGCAGTGAAAGCGACAGCTCCTACGAGCAGTACTTC.

The chain couples TRBV20-1 to TRBJ2-1, with 8 bases matching TRBD2. Looked up from germline, CDR1 is DFQATT and CDR2 is SNEGSKA (reference sequence). Losses at the gene ends were 5 bases for V and 6 bases for J; bases not matched to a gene: 9. The CDR3 is 14 residues long. The CDR3 sequence: CSAHRGGAVNEQFF. Here the CDR3 DNA reads TGCAGTGCTCACCGGGGGGGAGCGGTCAATGAGCAGTTCTTC.

This clonotype was counted at least ten times. The V gene is TRBV11-2, the J gene TRBJ2-7; 12 bases map to TRBD2. Trimming removed 6 bases from V and 8 bases from J; junction bases left unmatched: 5. The CDR3 length is 13 residues. Germline CDR1 is SGHAT and CDR2 is FQNNGV. The CDR3 coding sequence is TGTGCCAGCAGGACACTAGCGGGAGGTCAGCAGTACTTC. It specifies CASRTLAGGQQYF.

This chain connects TRBV7-8 to TRBJ2-2, with D possibly matching TRBD1 (8 bases). Trimming stripped 1 base from V and 5 bases from J, with 17 bases between. Germline V gene data show CDR1 as SGHVS and CDR2 as FQNEAQ. The CDR3 totals 17 residues. The CDR3 spells CASSLGYRGGFTGELFF. The CDR3 DNA follows: TGTGCCAGCAGCTTAGGGTACAGGGGGGGTTTTACCGGGGAGCTGTTTTTT.

Ten or more counts support this clonotype. The chain joins TRBV5-1 to TRBJ2-6; TRBD1 might be the D (6 bases). Trimming pared 6 bases from V and 4 bases from J, leaving 17 bases between. The CDR3 runs 16 residues. CDR1 SGHRS and CDR2 YFSETQ come from the germline V gene. The CDR3 loop reads CASNREGDAGANVLTF. Here the CDR3 DNA reads TGCGCCAGCAATAGAGAGGGGGATGCGGGGGCCAACGTCCTGACTTTC.

This clonotype has a count of ten or more. The V call is TRBV20-1, the J call TRBJ1-1; D is possibly TRBD1 (5 bases). The ends were cut back, 1 base at V and 5 bases at J, with 11 bases in the middle. The CDR3 covers 13 residues. CDR1 is DFQATT, CDR2 SNEGSKA, per germline (reference sequence). The CDR3 coding sequence is TGCAGTGCTAGAGGCGGGGGAGAAACTGAAGCTTTCTTT. As protein: CSARGGGETEAFF.

This clonotype appeared many times. The chain joins TRBV10-1 to TRBJ2-3; D could derive from TRBD1 or TRBD2 (7 bases each). V dropped 4 bases and J dropped 2 bases, with 10 bases sitting between them. The germline CDR1 and CDR2 sequences are WNHNN and SYGVQD (reference sequence). The CDR3 runs 14 residues. Written as DNA, the CDR3 is TGCGCCAGCAGTGCAGGGGGGGCCACAGATACGCAGTATTTT. Its protein product is CASSAGGATDTQYF.

This clonotype turned up a few times. The V and J genes are TRBV5-1 and TRBJ2-2; 7 bases agree with TRBD1. This CDR3 has 14 residues. V lost 4 bases to trimming and J lost 5 bases; unmatched junction nucleotides: 5. Germline values: CDR1 SGHRS, CDR2 YFSETQ. CDR3 nucleotides: TGCGCCAGCAGCGGGACAGTTGGAACCGGGGAGCTGTTTTTT. Translating gives CASSGTVGTGELFF.

This clonotype was recorded many times. V is TRBV10-1 and J is TRBJ2-7; TRBD2 is a possible D gene (6 bases). Germline CDR1 and CDR2: WNHNN and SYGVQD (reference sequence). CDR3 size: 15 residues. Between the trimmed V and J ends, which lost 0 bases and 5 bases, there was a span of 14 bases. CDR3 in amino acids: CASSESAGLGHEQYF. CDR3 sequence (DNA): TGCGCCAGCAGTGAGTCGGCGGGGCTCGGACACGAGCAGTACTTC.

A few counts support this clonotype. Being one base from a much bigger clone, this may be a read error. This chain links TRBV20-1 with TRBJ1-1, with unresolved D. The CDR3 runs 13 residues. From germline, CDR1 is DFQATT and CDR2 SNEGSKA (reference sequence). The CDR3 bases are TGCAGTGCTAAGCTCCCAGCGGGCACTGGAGCTTTCTTT. Translating gives CSAKLPAGTGAFF.

The gene calls are TRBV10-3 and TRBJ2-3, with D hard to call. The CDR3 is 15 amino acids. V lost 4 bases and J 0 bases, leaving 11 bases between the germline ends. The germline CDR1 and CDR2 sequences are ENHRY and SYGVKD. The CDR3 sequence is CAISVDQPSTDTQYF. The CDR3 DNA reads as TGTGCCATCAGTGTAGACCAGCCTAGCACAGATACGCAGTATTTT.